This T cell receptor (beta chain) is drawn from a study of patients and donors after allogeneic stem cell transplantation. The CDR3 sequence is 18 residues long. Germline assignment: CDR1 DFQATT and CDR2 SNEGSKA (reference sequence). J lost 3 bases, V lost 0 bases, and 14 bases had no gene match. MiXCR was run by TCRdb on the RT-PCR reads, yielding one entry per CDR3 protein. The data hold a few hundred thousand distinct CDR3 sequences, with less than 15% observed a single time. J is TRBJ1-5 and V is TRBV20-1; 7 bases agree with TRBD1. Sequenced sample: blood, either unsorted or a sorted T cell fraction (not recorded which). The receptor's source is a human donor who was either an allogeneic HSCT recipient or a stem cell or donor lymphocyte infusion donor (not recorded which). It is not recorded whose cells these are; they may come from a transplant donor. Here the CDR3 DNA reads TGCAGTGCTAGAGAAGACAGGGTTGGGAGTTGGAACAATCAGCCCCAGCATTTT. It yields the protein CSAREDRVGSWNNQPQHF.